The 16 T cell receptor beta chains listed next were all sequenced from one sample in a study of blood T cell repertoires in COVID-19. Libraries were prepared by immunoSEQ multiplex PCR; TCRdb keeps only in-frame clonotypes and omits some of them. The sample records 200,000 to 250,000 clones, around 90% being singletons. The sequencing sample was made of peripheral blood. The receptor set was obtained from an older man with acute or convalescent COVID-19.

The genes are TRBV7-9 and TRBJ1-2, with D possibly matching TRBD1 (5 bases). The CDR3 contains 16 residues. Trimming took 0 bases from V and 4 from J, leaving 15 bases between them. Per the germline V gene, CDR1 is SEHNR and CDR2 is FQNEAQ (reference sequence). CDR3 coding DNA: TGTGCCAGCAGCTTAGCGTCGTCCTCAGGGTTCTATGGCTACACCTTC. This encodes CASSLASSSGFYGYTF.

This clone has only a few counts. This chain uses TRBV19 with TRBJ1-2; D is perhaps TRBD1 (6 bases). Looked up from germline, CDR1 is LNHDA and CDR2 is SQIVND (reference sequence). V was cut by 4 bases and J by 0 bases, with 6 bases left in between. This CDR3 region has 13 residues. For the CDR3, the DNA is TGTGCCAGTAGTAAGGGGGCTAACTATGGCTACACCTTC. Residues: CASSKGANYGYTF.

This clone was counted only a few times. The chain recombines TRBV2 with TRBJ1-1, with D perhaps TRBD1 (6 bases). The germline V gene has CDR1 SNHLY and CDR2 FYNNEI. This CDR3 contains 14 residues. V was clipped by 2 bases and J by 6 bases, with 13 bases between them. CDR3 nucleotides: TGTGCCAGCAGTGAATGGGACAAGAGCGCTGAAGCTTTCTTT. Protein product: CASSEWDKSAEAFF.

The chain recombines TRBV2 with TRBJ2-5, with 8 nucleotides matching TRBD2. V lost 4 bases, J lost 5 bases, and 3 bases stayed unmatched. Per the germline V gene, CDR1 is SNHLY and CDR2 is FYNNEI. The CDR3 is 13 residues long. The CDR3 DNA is TGTGCCAGCAGTGTACTAGCGGCGGAGACCCAGTACTTC. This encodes CASSVLAAETQYF.

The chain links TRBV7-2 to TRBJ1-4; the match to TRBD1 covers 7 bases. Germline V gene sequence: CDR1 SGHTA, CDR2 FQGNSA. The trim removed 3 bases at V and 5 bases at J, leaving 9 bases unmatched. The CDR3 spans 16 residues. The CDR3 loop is CASSFSSGTVNEKLFF. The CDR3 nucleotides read TGTGCCAGCAGCTTCTCCTCCGGGACAGTGAATGAAAAACTGTTTTTT.

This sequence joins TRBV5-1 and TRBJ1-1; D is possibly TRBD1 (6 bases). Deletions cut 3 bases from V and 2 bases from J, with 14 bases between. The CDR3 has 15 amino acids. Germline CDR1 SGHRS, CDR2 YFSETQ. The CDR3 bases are TGCGCCAGCAGCTCCGCTTCAGGGGACAACACTGAAGCTTTCTTT. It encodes CASSSASGDNTEAFF.

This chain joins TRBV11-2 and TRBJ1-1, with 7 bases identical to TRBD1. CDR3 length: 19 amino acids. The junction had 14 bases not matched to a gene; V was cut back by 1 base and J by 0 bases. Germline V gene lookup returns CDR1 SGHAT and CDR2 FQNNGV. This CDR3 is CASSLVRAGGRGVNTEAFF. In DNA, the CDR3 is TGTGCCAGCAGCTTAGTTCGGGCCGGTGGCAGGGGGGTGAACACTGAAGCTTTCTTT.

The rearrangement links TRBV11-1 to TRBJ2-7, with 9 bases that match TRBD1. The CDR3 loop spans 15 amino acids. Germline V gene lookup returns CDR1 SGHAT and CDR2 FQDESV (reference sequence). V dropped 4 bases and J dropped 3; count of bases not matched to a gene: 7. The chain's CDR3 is CASSWDRVLGYEQYF. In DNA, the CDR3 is TGTGCCAGCAGCTGGGACAGGGTCTTGGGCTACGAGCAGTACTTC.

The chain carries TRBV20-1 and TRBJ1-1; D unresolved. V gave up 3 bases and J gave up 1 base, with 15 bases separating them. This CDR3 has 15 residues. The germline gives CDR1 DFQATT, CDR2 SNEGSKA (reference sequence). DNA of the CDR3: TGCAGTGCTAGTATAAACTCCGACAAGAACACTGAAGCTTTCTTT. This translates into CSASINSDKNTEAFF.

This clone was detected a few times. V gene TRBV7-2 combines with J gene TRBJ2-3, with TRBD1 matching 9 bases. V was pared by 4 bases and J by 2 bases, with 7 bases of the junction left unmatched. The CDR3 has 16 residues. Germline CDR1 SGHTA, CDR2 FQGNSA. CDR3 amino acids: CASSSPGQGNTDTQYF. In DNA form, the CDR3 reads TGTGCCAGCAGCTCACCGGGACAGGGAAACACAGATACGCAGTATTTT.

CDR3 residues: CASSSIGQGHYGYTF. CDR3 bases: TGTGCCAGCAGCTCGATCGGACAGGGACACTATGGCTACACCTTC. The chain links TRBV13 to TRBJ1-2; 8 bases align to TRBD1. From germline, CDR1 is PRHDT and CDR2 FYEKMQ (reference sequence). Trimming took 4 bases from V and 3 from J; bases not matched to a gene: 7. The CDR3 has 15 residues.

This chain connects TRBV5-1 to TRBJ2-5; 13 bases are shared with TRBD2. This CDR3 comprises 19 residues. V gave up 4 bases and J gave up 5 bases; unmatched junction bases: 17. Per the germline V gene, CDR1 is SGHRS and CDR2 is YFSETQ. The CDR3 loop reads CASSPYRKTSGGAEETQYF. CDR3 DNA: TGCGCCAGCAGCCCGTATCGCAAAACTAGCGGGGGGGCGGAGGAGACCCAGTACTTC.

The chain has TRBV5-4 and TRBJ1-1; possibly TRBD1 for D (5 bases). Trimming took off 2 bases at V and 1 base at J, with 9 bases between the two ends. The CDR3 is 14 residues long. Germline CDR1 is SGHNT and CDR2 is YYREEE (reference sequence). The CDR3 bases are TGTGCCAGCAGCTTCACAGGTGGGAACACTGAAGCTTTCTTT. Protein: CASSFTGGNTEAFF.

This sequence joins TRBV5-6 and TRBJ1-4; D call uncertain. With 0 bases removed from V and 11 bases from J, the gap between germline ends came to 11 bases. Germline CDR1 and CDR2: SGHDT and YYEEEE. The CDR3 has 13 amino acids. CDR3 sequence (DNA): TGTGCCAGCAGCTTGGAGGGAGGCGGGAAACTGTTTTTT. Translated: CASSLEGGGKLFF.

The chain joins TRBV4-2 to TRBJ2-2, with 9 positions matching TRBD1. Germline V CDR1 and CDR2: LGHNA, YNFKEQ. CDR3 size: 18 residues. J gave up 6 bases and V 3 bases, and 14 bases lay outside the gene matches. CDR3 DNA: TGTGCCAGCAGCCAGTTCGTAACAGGGGGCGCAAATCCCGGGGAGCTGTTTTTT. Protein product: CASSQFVTGGANPGELFF.

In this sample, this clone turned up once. CDR3 DNA: TGTGCCAGTAGTATTGGGGGCCTGGGCAATGAGCAGTTCTTC. Its translation: CASSIGGLGNEQFF. The chain has TRBV19 and TRBJ2-1, with D possibly TRBD1 on 6 matching bases. The ends were cut back, 3 bases at V and 6 bases at J, with 12 bases in the middle. This CDR3 is built from 14 residues. CDR1 is LNHDA, CDR2 SQIVND, per germline (reference sequence).